This T cell receptor (beta chain) was identified during a study of CD8 T cells in Susac syndrome. V lost 4 bases to trimming and J lost 7 bases; unmatched junction nucleotides: 7. Germline-derived CDR1 and CDR2 are KGHDR and SFDVKD. The CDR3 extends over 16 amino acids. Random hexamers served to reverse transcribe about 0.5 to 1 ug RNA. An immunoSEQ multiplex PCR generated amplified TCR beta CDR3 products spanning 54 Vbeta and 13 Jbeta. Each CDR3 protein is one row after TCRdb ran MiXCR on the immunoSEQ multiplex PCR reads. The repertoire holds fewer than 150,000 distinct CDR3 sequences, roughly 89% seen once, with approximately 0.24% in the top ten. CD8+ and CD4+ T cells from blood underwent TCR beta sequencing, which was carried out in a high-throughput format. Treatment-naive patients with stable or active relapsing-remitting disease were the multiple sclerosis controls. In contrast to the negatively isolated CD8+ and CD4+ T cells, TEMRA cells were FACS-enriched.

The sequence derives from a human donor with multiple sclerosis. The chain joins TRBV24-1 to TRBJ2-1, with 12 bases identical to TRBD2. The sequencing sample was made of CD8+ T cells from PBMCs. The CDR3 nucleotides are TGTGCCACCAGTGAGGTCCTAGCGGGAGGGCCAAATGAGCAGTTCTTC. As protein: CATSEVLAGGPNEQFF.